This T cell receptor (beta chain) was sequenced for a study of STAT5B mutations in CD4+ large granular lymphocyte leukemia. Controls came from buffy coats of healthy blood donors. Trimming removed 4 bases from V and 0 bases from J, with 20 bases in between. The CDR3 is 17 amino acids. CDR1 SGHRS and CDR2 YFSETQ come from the germline V gene. Study-level points and caveats: No patients shared main leukemic clonotypes, though approximately 26% appeared at low frequency elsewhere. TRBV06-family usage was enriched in top patient clones (8/27) versus controls (2/35).

A word on this clone: Its specificity is not known.

Generated by immunoSEQ multiplex PCR, the TCRdb table keeps only in-frame clones and is missing some. The sample records approximately 28,000 clones, 85% to 90% being singletons. V and J are TRBV5-1 and TRBJ2-7; D is perhaps TRBD1 (6 bases). Input material: CD4+ T cells from blood buffy coats. The receptor comes from a human donor in good health. CDR3 in DNA: TGCGCCAGCAGCCCCGGGATAGGACAGCCGCACTCCTACGAGCAGTACTTC. This codes for CASSPGIGQPHSYEQYF.